The 4 T cell receptor beta chains listed next were all sequenced from one sample in a study of CD8+ T cells in alopecia areata. Sequencing relied on a cDNA template that was reverse transcribed from extracted RNA. Clones were read by immunoSEQ multiplex PCR, and TCRdb kept only the in-frame ones, dropping some. Found here are 150,000 or so clones, about 87% of them singletons; the top ten hold approximately 16%. Sequenced material: CD8+ T cells sorted from blood, taken at week 0. These receptors originate from a human donor with alopecia areata.

The V gene is TRBV4-1, the J gene TRBJ2-2; the D is unclear. The germline V and J ends were trimmed by 1 base and 4 bases, with 4 bases remaining between them. The V gene's germline CDR1 is MGHRA and CDR2 YSYEKL. CDR3 size: 13 residues. CDR3 nucleotide sequence: TGCGCCAGCAGCCAAGTGAGCACCGGGGAGCTGTTTTTT. As protein: CASSQVSTGELFF.

The chain combines TRBV4-1 with TRBJ2-5; 7 nucleotides line up with TRBD1. The closer fit of TRBJ2-7 to the DNA end suggests the J call may be wrong. This CDR3 has 17 residues. Germline V gene lookup returns CDR1 MGHRA and CDR2 YSYEKL. The CDR3 nucleotides read TGCGCCAGCAGCCAAGGGCCACAGGGGCTTACCTCCTACGAGCAGTACTTC. Residues: CASSQGPQGLTSYEQYF.

The J gene is TRBJ2-1, the V gene TRBV4-1; D is undetermined. Germline CDR1 is MGHRA and CDR2 is YSYEKL. V lost 1 base and J 9 bases, leaving 7 bases between the germline ends. CDR3 length equals 12 residues. The CDR3 loop reads CASSQGVGEQFF. The DNA for the CDR3 is TGCGCCAGCAGCCAAGGGGTTGGTGAGCAGTTCTTC.

The chain couples TRBV18 to TRBJ2-5, with D possibly TRBD1 on 5 matching bases. The germline V gene has CDR1 KGHSH and CDR2 LQKENI. CDR3 length: 18 amino acids. Between the trimmed V and J ends, which lost 4 bases and 1 base, there was a span of 22 bases. CDR3 DNA: TGTGCCAGCTCACTGTTCGAAAGGGGCGCGGAGCTCCAAGAGACCCAGTACTTC. It translates to CASSLFERGAELQETQYF.